This entry features one T cell receptor (beta chain) sequence. Antigen unknown. The data are from a study of identical twins. The study, taken as a whole, reports: Invariant populations such as MAIT and iNKT cells could partly muddle zero-insertion analyses.

cDNA carried unique molecular identifiers, and a universal primer site was added by template switching. TCRdb recomputed calls from the 5' RACE reads with MiXCR, one row per CDR3 protein. The sample comprises 200,000 to 300,000 distinct CDR3 sequences, roughly a tenth of which are singletons, and over 8% rests with the top ten. The clonotype originates from a man in his fifties in good health. Material: memory T cells sorted from blood.

As DNA, the CDR3 is TGTGCCAGCAGTCCGGGGAATCAGCCCCAGCATTTT. Its translation is CASSPGNQPQHF. This sequence joins TRBV12-3 or TRBV12-4 and TRBJ1-5, with D unclear. This CDR3 has 12 residues. V was clipped by 5 bases and J by 4 bases, with 6 bases between them.